This is a list of T cell receptor beta chains from one sample in a study of response to subunit inactivated influenza vaccine. TCRdb fed the RT-PCR reads into MiXCR, producing one record per CDR3 protein. Among more than 700,000 distinct CDR3 sequences, around 20% were seen once, and the ten largest hold about 10%. This sample comprised PBMCs from blood, obtained 5 days after vaccination. These receptors all stem from a man in his fifties who received an inactivated influenza vaccine. CDR3s include the opening cysteine and the closing phenylalanine or tryptophan. The order of the fields is D gene, V gene, J gene, clone size, CDR3 DNA, CDR3 protein. D genes are given only for firm matches. Part of the rows lack a size; the others show once, few, many or a class for expanded clones.

NA	TRBV20-1	TRBJ2-3	NA	TGCAGCCCCGTCTACACAGATACGCAGTATTTT	CSPVYTDTQYF
NA	TRBV4-3	TRBJ1-2	few	TGCGCCAGCAGCCAAGAGGGGGATAGCTATGGCTACACCTTC	CASSQEGDSYGYTF
NA	TRBV6-1	TRBJ2-3	NA	TGTGCCAGCAGTACCACACCAGATACGCAGTATTTT	CASSTTPDTQYF
NA	TRBV18	TRBJ2-7	NA	TGTGCCAGCTCACCACTGCCCCTCGGCTCCTACGAGCAGTACTTC	CASSPLPLGSYEQYF
NA	TRBV5-1	TRBJ1-6	few	TGCGCCAGCAGCTTGGCGGGCAGGGCAAATTCACCCCTCCACTTT	CASSLAGRANSPLHF
NA	TRBV10-3	TRBJ1-1	many	TGTGCCATCAGTGCCCAAAAGGTCCAGAACACTGAAGCTTTCTTT	CAISAQKVQNTEAFF
TRBD1	TRBV6-2/TRBV6-3	TRBJ2-3	NA	TGTGCCAGCAACCCGGACAGGGTTAGCACAGATACGCAGTATTTT	CASNPDRVSTDTQYF
TRBD2	TRBV4-3	TRBJ2-1	NA	TGCGCCAGCAGCCAAGATTTGGGACTAGCGGGAGTGAGTGAGCAGTTCTTC	CASSQDLGLAGVSEQFF
NA	TRBV20-1	TRBJ1-1	few	TGCAGTGCAACGAGCGATGCGGCGAACACTGAAGCTTTCTTT	CSATSDAANTEAFF
NA	TRBV5-1	TRBJ1-2	NA	TGCGCCAGCAGCTTGGCAGGCAGCGGATCTTATGCTGGCTACACCTTC	CASSLAGSGSYAGYTF
NA	TRBV20-1	TRBJ2-5	few	TGCAGTGCTAGAGATCGCGACTACCAAGAGACCCAGTACTTC	CSARDRDYQETQYF
TRBD2	TRBV6-2/TRBV6-3	TRBJ2-4	few	TGTGCCAGCAGTCGGACTAGCGGGAACATTCAGTACTTC	CASSRTSGNIQYF
NA	TRBV20-1	TRBJ1-5	few	TGCAGTGCTAGGACCCGGCTCGGACCTAGCAATCAGCCCCAGCATTTT	CSARTRLGPSNQPQHF
NA	TRBV5-1	TRBJ2-3	few	TGCGCCAGCAGCTTGGACAGATCTAGCACAGATACGCAGTATTTT	CASSLDRSSTDTQYF
TRBD2	TRBV12-3/TRBV12-4	TRBJ2-1	NA	TGTGCCAGCAGTTTTGAGGCGGGGGGGCATGAGCGGTTCTTC	CASSFEAGGHERFF
NA	TRBV4-3	TRBJ2-5	few	TGCGCCAGCAGCCAAACACCCGGACTTCAAGAGACCCAGTACTTC	CASSQTPGLQETQYF
TRBD1	TRBV5-1	TRBJ2-3	NA	TGCGCCAGCAGCCCACCCGGACAGGGTAGCACAGATACGCAGTATTTT	CASSPPGQGSTDTQYF
TRBD1	TRBV6-2/TRBV6-3	TRBJ2-1	NA	TGTGCCAGCACCCTCCGGGACAGGGTTAGCGATGAGCAGTTCTTC	CASTLRDRVSDEQFF
TRBD1	TRBV7-2	TRBJ1-3	few	TGTGCCAGCAGCTCAGAGACAGGGGCTGGAAACACCATATATTTT	CASSSETGAGNTIYF
NA	TRBV7-7	TRBJ2-2	NA	TGTGCCAGCAGCTTAGCGTCATTTGGCACCGGGGAGCTGTTTTTT	CASSLASFGTGELFF
NA	TRBV7-2	TRBJ2-2	many	TGTGCCAGCAGCTTAGCGTCTACGTCCCGGGTCGGGGAGCTGTTTTTT	CASSLASTSRVGELFF
NA	TRBV4-1	TRBJ1-6	few	TGCGCCAGCAGCCAATACCGGGGAAATTCACCCCTCCACTTT	CASSQYRGNSPLHF
NA	TRBV4-1	TRBJ2-3	few	TGCGCCAGCAGCCAAGTTACAGGGAACACAGATACGCAGTATTTT	CASSQVTGNTDTQYF
NA	TRBV5-1	TRBJ1-2	NA	TGCGCCAGCTGCCCAGCCGCTAACTATGGCTACACCTTC	CASCPAANYGYTF
NA	TRBV14	TRBJ1-1	NA	TGTGCCAGCAGCCAATGGCAGGGCGCTGAAGCTTTCTTT	CASSQWQGAEAFF
NA	TRBV20-1	TRBJ1-1	NA	TGCAGAGCCGAGACCTGGGGACTATTGAACACTGAAGCTTTCTTT	CRAETWGLLNTEAFF
NA	TRBV20-1	TRBJ1-5	many	TGCAGTGCTAGAGGAGGCTTGGGGCAGCCCCAGCATTTT	CSARGGLGQPQHF
TRBD2	TRBV4-3	TRBJ2-7	few	TGCGCCAGCAGCCAAGATGGCGGGGGCTACGAGCAGTACTTC	CASSQDGGGYEQYF
TRBD2	TRBV7-2	TRBJ2-1	many	TGTGCCAGCAGCTTATATGGCGGGGGGTACAATGAGCAGTTCTTC	CASSLYGGGYNEQFF
NA	TRBV7-9	TRBJ2-1	once	TGTGCCAGCAGCTCGGACAGACTGAGCTCCTACAATGAGCAGTTCTTC	CASSSDRLSSYNEQFF
TRBD2	TRBV20-1	TRBJ2-1	NA	TGCAGTGCTAGCATCGACCAAAGCGGGAGTAAGTTCTTC	CSASIDQSGSKFF
TRBD2	TRBV7-2	TRBJ2-1	few	TGTGCCAGCAGCTTAGACCCCCTAGCGGGAGCATTTGAGCAGTTCTTC	CASSLDPLAGAFEQFF
TRBD1	TRBV5-1	TRBJ2-5	few	TGCGCCAGCAGATTGGGGACAGCTAAAGAGACCCAGTACTTC	CASRLGTAKETQYF
NA	TRBV28	TRBJ2-7	few	TGTGCCAGCAGGGCAGGTCTGGGTGGCGAGCAGTACTTC	CASRAGLGGEQYF
TRBD1	TRBV20-1	TRBJ2-7	NA	TGCAGTGCTAGTTCGAGACAGGGGGCTAGCTACGAGCAGTACTTC	CSASSRQGASYEQYF
NA	TRBV7-2	TRBJ1-5	NA	TGTGCCAGCAGCTTAGCGATAGATCAGCCCCAGCATTTT	CASSLAIDQPQHF
NA	TRBV7-6	TRBJ2-2	few	TGTGCCAGCAGCTTAAATCCGGGGTCCGGGGAGCTGTTTTTT	CASSLNPGSGELFF
NA	TRBV4-3	TRBJ2-2	few	TGCGCCAGCAGCAATGCGGCGGGAGGGGAGCTGTTTTTT	CASSNAAGGELFF
NA	TRBV5-1	TRBJ2-7	NA	TGCGCCAGCAGCCCCGATAGTGGTTCCTACGAGCAGTACTTC	CASSPDSGSYEQYF
NA	TRBV7-2	TRBJ2-2	NA	TGTGCCAGCAGCTTAGCGGGGCAAACGAACACCGGGGAGCTGTTTTTT	CASSLAGQTNTGELFF
NA	TRBV20-1	TRBJ2-7	NA	TGCAGTGCATCGACGGACTACTACGAGCAGTACTTC	CSASTDYYEQYF
TRBD1	TRBV5-5	TRBJ2-1	NA	TGTGCCAGCAGCTTTGACGGGACAGCCGACAATGAGCAGTTCTTC	CASSFDGTADNEQFF
TRBD1	TRBV5-5	TRBJ2-4	NA	TGTGCCAGCAGCTGGGGACAGGCAACCTACATTCAGTACTTC	CASSWGQATYIQYF
NA	TRBV29-1	TRBJ2-7	few	TGCAGCGTTGAAGACCCAGGCGAAACCTACGAGCAGTACTTC	CSVEDPGETYEQYF
NA	TRBV14	TRBJ1-1	NA	TGTGCCAGCAGCATAACGGACGGAGCGAACACTGAAGCTTTCTTT	CASSITDGANTEAFF
NA	TRBV27	TRBJ2-7	few	TGTGCCAGCAGTTTCAGGCCTACCTCCTACGAGCAGTACTTC	CASSFRPTSYEQYF
TRBD1	TRBV10-3	TRBJ1-2	few	TGTGCCAGCAACAGGGGAGGTAGGAATGGCTACACCTTC	CASNRGGRNGYTF
TRBD2	TRBV24-1	TRBJ2-2	NA	TGTGCCACCAGTGATACGAGCGGGGGTTCCCCGGGGGAGCTGTTTTTT	CATSDTSGGSPGELFF
TRBD2	TRBV2	TRBJ2-7	NA	TGTGCCAGCACTGGGCGGGGGTACGAGCAGTACTTC	CASTGRGYEQYF
NA	TRBV7-2	TRBJ2-3	few	TGTGCCAGCAGCTTACTGATGGCAGATACGCAGTATTTT	CASSLLMADTQYF